This entry describes one T cell receptor (beta chain). This sample was taken from a study of technical replicates of blood from several donors. Here immunoSEQ multiplex PCR was the method, and the copy in TCRdb shows in-frame clones only, minus some. The sample includes about 94,000 clones, around 95% seen only once; the top ten take around 0.24%. The CDR3 is made up of 13 amino acids. CDR1 MGHDK and CDR2 SYGVNS come from the germline V gene. V was cut by 9 bases and J by 7 bases, with 13 bases left in between. V and J are TRBV25-1 and TRBJ2-6, with D possibly being TRBD2 (5 bases). This clonotype originated in a human donor in good health. The specimen was T cells isolated from PBMCs. The CDR3: CASVEAGANVLTF. CDR3 coding DNA: TGTGCCAGTGTTGAGGCGGGCGCCAACGTCCTGACTTTC.